These T cell receptor beta chains were read from a single sample in a study of T cell repertoires in cytomegalovirus infection. From the reads, TCRdb called clonotypes with MiXCR, one entry per CDR3 protein. The sample consists of roughly 51,000 distinct CDR3 sequences, around 20% of them appearing once. The antigens for these receptors are not known. The sample was CD8+ T cells from cultured PBMCs, taken from culture after CMV antigen stimulation. The receptors were sampled from a human donor in good health (CMV status not recorded). Some clones in this sample may be carry-over from other donors' samples. The CDR3 runs from the conserved cysteine through the conserved F or W. The D gene is left open where the match is weak. A clone size is listed for some rows: how often the clone was seen (once, few, many), or a class if it is expanded.

j_gene | len | d_gene | v_gene | abundance | CDR3aa | CDR3nt
TRBJ2-2 | 16 | . | TRBV7-9 | . | CASSPGRDPQTGELFF | TGTGCCAGCAGCCCGGGTCGGGACCCTCAGACCGGGGAGCTGTTTTTT
TRBJ1-5 | 14 | . | TRBV6-2/TRBV6-3 | . | CASLQEGRNQPQHF | TGTGCCAGCTTACAGGAAGGGCGCAATCAGCCCCAGCATTTT
TRBJ1-2 | 13 | . | TRBV12-1 | . | CASSFGKQGGYTF | TGTGCCAGCAGCTTCGGAAAGCAGGGTGGCTACACCTTC
TRBJ2-1 | 13 | TRBD2 | TRBV7-6 | few | CASSVSGGQEQFF | TGTGCCAGCAGCGTATCGGGAGGCCAAGAGCAGTTCTTC
TRBJ2-3 | 13 | . | TRBV27 | few | CASSTYSTDTQYF | TGTGCCAGCAGCACTTATAGCACAGATACGCAGTATTTT
TRBJ2-5 | 14 | . | TRBV12-3/TRBV12-4 | . | CASSYRAGEETQYF | TGTGCCAGCAGTTATCGGGCAGGGGAAGAGACCCAGTACTTC
TRBJ1-5 | 14 | . | TRBV19 | . | CASRDRDGNQPQHF | TGTGCCAGTAGGGACCGGGACGGCAATCAGCCCCAGCATTTT
TRBJ2-7 | 14 | TRBD2 | TRBV29-1 | once | CSVEATSGSYEQYF | TGCAGCGTTGAGGCCACTAGCGGGAGTTACGAGCAGTACTTC
TRBJ2-1 | 16 | . | TRBV7-6 | . | CASSFPPGSSYNEQFF | TGTGCCAGCAGCTTCCCTCCGGGGAGCTCCTACAATGAGCAGTTCTTC
TRBJ2-7 | 15 | . | TRBV7-2 | . | CASSHLGYPTYEQYF | TGTGCCAGCAGCCACCTTGGCTACCCCACCTACGAGCAGTACTTC
TRBJ2-5 | 16 | . | TRBV12-3/TRBV12-4 | few | CASSLVGGGHQETQYF | TGTGCCAGCAGTTTAGTTGGCGGGGGCCATCAAGAGACCCAGTACTTC
TRBJ2-3 | 14 | . | TRBV7-3 | many | CASSLRGGQDTQYF | TGTGCCAGCAGCTTAAGGGGGGGCCAAGATACGCAGTATTTT
TRBJ2-3 | 13 | . | TRBV7-3 | few | CASSLGQPHTQYF | TGTGCCAGCAGCTTGGGCCAACCTCATACGCAGTATTTT
TRBJ2-1 | 13 | TRBD1 | TRBV6-5 | . | CASSFGQGNEQFF | TGTGCCAGCAGTTTCGGACAGGGTAATGAGCAGTTCTTC
TRBJ2-6 | 15 | TRBD1 | TRBV7-6 | . | CASSPTGGGANVLTF | TGTGCCAGCAGCCCAACAGGGGGAGGGGCCAACGTCCTGACTTTC
TRBJ2-5 | 15 | TRBD1 | TRBV7-2 | few | CASSPWTGSRETQYF | TGTGCCAGCAGCCCATGGACAGGGAGTAGAGAGACCCAGTACTTC
TRBJ1-1 | 15 | TRBD1 | TRBV7-8 | many | CASSGTGGLGTEAFF | TGTGCCAGCAGCGGTACAGGGGGCCTGGGCACTGAAGCTTTCTTT
TRBJ2-3 | 13 | TRBD2 | TRBV5-1 | . | CASSFRGGDTQYF | TGCGCCAGCAGCTTCCGGGGGGGCGATACGCAGTATTTT
TRBJ1-2 | 15 | . | TRBV10-3 | . | CAIRSKGPLLYGYTF | TGTGCCATCAGATCGAAAGGGCCGCTGCTCTATGGCTACACCTTC
TRBJ2-7 | 16 | TRBD2 | TRBV6-5 | few | CASSPPTSGRAHEQYF | TGTGCCAGCAGTCCTCCTACTAGCGGGAGGGCCCACGAGCAGTACTTC
TRBJ2-5 | 15 | . | TRBV14 | few | CASSQEAGRRRTQYF | TGTGCCAGCAGCCAAGAGGCAGGACGAAGACGGACCCAGTACTTC
TRBJ2-7 | 14 | . | TRBV28 | many | CASSLIGVGHEQYF | TGTGCCAGCAGTTTAATCGGGGTGGGTCACGAGCAGTACTTC
TRBJ1-2 | 12 | . | TRBV7-9 | . | CASSVGGQGYTF | TGTGCCAGCTCTGTCGGGGGCCAAGGCTACACCTTC
TRBJ2-3 | 13 | . | TRBV27 | few | CASRLHYTDTQYF | TGTGCCAGCAGATTGCATTACACAGATACGCAGTATTTT
TRBJ2-7 | 13 | . | TRBV9 | few | CASSVGDMYEQYF | TGTGCCAGCAGCGTAGGGGACATGTACGAGCAGTACTTC
TRBJ2-1 | 14 | TRBD2 | TRBV7-9 | few | CASSFGTSGSEQFF | TGTGCCAGCAGCTTTGGGACTAGCGGTAGTGAGCAGTTCTTC
TRBJ2-5 | 13 | . | TRBV7-9 | . | CASSHRLEETQYF | TGTGCCAGCAGCCACCGACTGGAGGAGACCCAGTACTTC
TRBJ2-7 | 13 | . | TRBV11-2 | . | CASCPRGDLEQYF | TGTGCCAGCTGCCCAAGGGGGGACCTCGAGCAGTACTTC
TRBJ2-3 | 15 | TRBD1 | TRBV6-6 | few | CASSTGTGGTDTQYF | TGTGCCAGCAGTACTGGGACAGGGGGGACAGATACGCAGTATTTT
TRBJ2-7 | 15 | TRBD2 | TRBV7-2 | few | CASSLGLAGPYEQYF | TGTGCCAGCAGCTTAGGGCTAGCGGGACCCTACGAGCAGTACTTC
TRBJ1-2 | 14 | TRBD1 | TRBV29-1 | many | CSVAGGPDNYGYTF | TGCAGCGTCGCAGGGGGCCCGGATAACTATGGCTACACCTTC
TRBJ2-1 | 15 | TRBD1 | TRBV7-2 | few | CASRMTGGPYNEQFF | TGTGCCAGCAGGATGACAGGGGGCCCCTACAATGAGCAGTTCTTC
TRBJ2-7 | 14 | . | TRBV7-9 | few | CASSVSGFINEQYF | TGTGCCAGCAGCGTTTCCGGTTTTATCAACGAGCAGTACTTC
TRBJ2-7 | 14 | TRBD1 | TRBV20-1 | many | CSARGDRDTYEQYF | TGCAGTGCTAGAGGAGACAGGGACACCTACGAGCAGTACTTC
TRBJ1-3 | 15 | . | TRBV7-8 | . | CASSLGVSSGNTIYF | TGTGCCAGCAGCTTAGGGGTTAGCTCTGGAAACACCATATATTTT
TRBJ1-2 | 15 | . | TRBV7-9 | . | CASSSSGEYRYGYTF | TGTGCCAGCAGCTCGAGCGGTGAATACCGATATGGCTACACCTTC
TRBJ1-1 | 15 | . | TRBV7-9 | few | CASSPGEGRVGEAFF | TGTGCCAGCAGCCCAGGCGAAGGGAGGGTCGGTGAAGCTTTCTTT
TRBJ2-7 | 15 | TRBD1 | TRBV4-1 | . | CASSQGTGDINEQYF | TGCGCCAGCAGCCAAGGGACAGGGGATATCAACGAGCAGTACTTC
TRBJ2-1 | 20 | TRBD2 | TRBV7-9 | few | CASSAMTGTSGRDIYNEQFF | TGTGCCAGCAGCGCGATGACCGGGACTAGCGGGAGGGATATCTACAATGAGCAGTTCTTC
TRBJ2-1 | 14 | . | TRBV20-1 | few | CSARIQGSYNEQFF | TGCAGTGCTAGAATACAGGGCTCCTACAATGAGCAGTTCTTC
TRBJ2-2 | 16 | TRBD1 | TRBV6-2/TRBV6-3 | . | CASSRTDRVNSGELFF | TGTGCCAGCAGCCGCACCGACAGGGTAAACTCCGGGGAGCTGTTTTTT
TRBJ1-1 | 15 | . | TRBV7-2 | few | CASSLIGGRDTEAFF | TGTGCCAGCAGCTTAATTGGGGGGCGAGACACTGAAGCTTTCTTT
TRBJ1-5 | 14 | . | TRBV9 | . | CASSPRAALWPQHF | TGTGCCAGCAGCCCCCGGGCAGCGCTTTGGCCCCAGCATTTT
TRBJ2-1 | 15 | . | TRBV20-1 | few | CSARDAISSYNEQFF | TGCAGTGCTAGAGATGCCATCTCCAGCTACAATGAGCAGTTCTTC
TRBJ2-1 | 16 | TRBD1 | TRBV7-8 | few | CASSFDPGQGHNEQFF | TGTGCCAGCAGCTTCGACCCGGGACAGGGTCACAATGAGCAGTTCTTC
TRBJ1-1 | 14 | . | TRBV7-8 | once | CASSLGPADTEAFF | TGTGCCAGCAGCTTAGGTCCAGCGGACACTGAAGCTTTCTTT
TRBJ1-1 | 10 | TRBD1 | TRBV6-1 | few | CASSEGYRGF | TGTGCCAGCAGTGAAGGCTACAGGGGCTTT
TRBJ2-1 | 14 | . | TRBV7-2 | many | CASARVDYDNEQFF | TGTGCCAGCGCCCGGGTGGACTATGACAATGAGCAGTTCTTC
TRBJ2-3 | 14 | . | TRBV6-4 | . | CASRRTASTDTQYF | TGTGCCAGCAGGAGGACAGCTAGCACAGATACGCAGTATTTT
TRBJ2-3 | 16 | TRBD2 | TRBV7-6 | once | CASSLEAGGRTDTQYF | TGTGCCAGCAGCTTAGAAGCGGGAGGGCGCACAGATACGCAGTATTTT